A single T cell receptor beta chain is shown here with its context. Its antigen remains unidentified. TCRdb re-analysed the 5' RACE reads in MiXCR, keeping a single row per CDR3 protein. The sample shows some 790,000 distinct CDR3 sequences, roughly 18% of them seen only once. CDR1 is DFQATT, CDR2 SNEGSKA, per germline (reference sequence). The CDR3 has 14 amino acids. The sample comes from a study of identical twins. Notes on the study in general: Beta clonotypes that were abundant in cord blood contained fewer insertions, a pattern absent from memory repertoires.

This same sample was also taken into another study, of T cells expressing NK-cell markers. That work states: All TCR beta repertoires analysed originated from sorted CD3+CD56+NKG2C+, CD3+CD56+NKG2C- and CD3+CD56-NKG2C+ T cells. There remained a lack of clarity about HCMV specificity of expanded NKG2C+ T cell clones.

Specimen: PBMCs. This rearrangement joins TRBV20-1 to TRBJ2-5, with 9 nucleotides matching TRBD1. The sequence derives from a woman aged 18 to 35 in good health. The CDR3: CREDGTGTIETQYF. In DNA, the CDR3 is TGCAGGGAAGACGGGACAGGGACGATAGAGACCCAGTACTTC.